One and the same sample provided the 6 T cell receptor beta chains below, sequenced in a study of cytomegalovirus exposure and HLA in healthy donors. Use of 60 Vbeta and 13 Jbeta primers characterized the PCR. The protocol was immunoSEQ multiplex PCR, while the TCRdb copy is restricted to in-frame clones and leaves out a portion. The table lists 85,000 to 110,000 clones, 65% to 80% of them singletons, with under 13% in the top ten. The material sequenced was PBMCs. The receptors here all came from a woman aged 18-35 years in good health and CMV-seropositive.

The chain recombines TRBV6-1 with TRBJ2-7, with D perhaps TRBD2 (6 bases). Germline CDR1 and CDR2: MNHNS and SASEGT. Trimming took off 10 bases at V and 0 bases at J, with 19 bases between the two ends. This CDR3 is built from 15 residues. CDR3 bases: TGTGCCACCTCTAGCTCGGACGGGAGCTCCTACGAGCAGTACTTC. Its protein is CATSSSDGSSYEQYF.

The gene calls are TRBV27 and TRBJ2-7; 8 bases agree with TRBD1. This CDR3 has 15 amino acids. The V gene's germline CDR1 is MNHEY and CDR2 SMNVEV (reference sequence). V was clipped by 5 bases and J by 3 bases; unmatched bases: 9. The DNA of the CDR3 is TGTGCCAGCAGTCCCTGGGACAGGAGAGACTACGAGCAGTACTTC. This sequence encodes CASSPWDRRDYEQYF.

The rearrangement links TRBV6-6 to TRBJ2-7; D might be TRBD1 (6 bases). CDR3 size: 13 residues. Trimming took off 1 base at V and 5 bases at J, with 9 bases between the two ends. In germline, CDR1 is MNHNY, CDR2 SVGAGI (reference sequence). Here the CDR3 DNA reads TGTGCCAGCAGTTACTTCTACAGGGACGAGCAGTACTTC. This sequence encodes CASSYFYRDEQYF.

The chain recombines TRBV29-1 with TRBJ2-7, with TRBD1 matching over 9 bases. Germline CDR1 reads SQVTM; CDR2 reads ANQGSEA. J lost 2 bases, V lost 5 bases, and 7 bases had no gene match. CDR3 size: 14 residues. CDR3 region: CSVTRDRAPYEQYF. The DNA of the CDR3 is TGCAGCGTTACCCGGGACAGGGCCCCCTACGAGCAGTACTTC.

The chain joins TRBV11-2 to TRBJ2-5; D is perhaps TRBD1 (5 bases). CDR3 size: 13 residues. Germline V gene sequence: CDR1 SGHAT, CDR2 FQNNGV. Deletions cut 5 bases from V and 3 bases from J, with 10 bases between. The CDR3, as DNA: TGTGCCAGCAGCCAAGGGGTAGAAGAGACCCAGTACTTC. This sequence encodes CASSQGVEETQYF. Based on the CDR3 plus reference TRBV11-2 and TRBJ2-5, the full variable domain is EAGVAQSPRYKIIEKRQSVAFWCNPISGHATLYWYQQILGQGPKLLIQFQNNGVVDDSQLPKDRFSAERLKGVDSTLKIQPAKLEDSAVYLCASSQGVEETQYFGPGTRLLVL.

CDR3 nucleotides: TGCGCCAGCAGTGAGCGAGCAGACACGCCGGGCTACACCTTC. Encoded protein: CASSERADTPGYTF. The V gene is TRBV10-1, the J gene TRBJ1-2; D gene unclear. V lost 2 bases and J lost 8, with 15 bases in between. The germline gives CDR1 WNHNN, CDR2 SYGVQD (reference sequence). This CDR3 is 14 amino acids long.